This T cell receptor beta chain came from a study of shared clonotypes between healthy human individuals. V lost 4 bases, J lost 4 bases, and 5 bases stayed unmatched. The V gene's germline CDR1 is SGHDT and CDR2 YYEEEE. The CDR3 extends over 14 amino acids. As concerns this clone: What it binds is unknown. The sample carries other DNA sequences with the same CDR3.

Study-wide points: Clonotypes which were not shared had lower generation probabilities than clonotypes that all four donors shared.

Naive-designated CD8 cells lacked CD45RO, were positively enriched for CCR7, and omitted terminally differentiated effector memory CD45RA+ cells. Using immunoSEQ multiplex PCR, the repertoire was profiled, and TCRdb retains in-frame clones only, with some absent. This table has about 1,900,000 clones, roughly 95% appearing once. This receptor was taken from a man aged 18 to 30 in good health. V is TRBV5-6 and J is TRBJ2-7; TRBD2 aligns across 10 bases. Sequencing was carried out using naive CD8+ T cells sorted from blood. The CDR3 loop reads CASSIGLAEYEQYF. In nucleotides, the CDR3 is TGTGCCAGCAGCATAGGACTAGCGGAATACGAGCAGTACTTC.